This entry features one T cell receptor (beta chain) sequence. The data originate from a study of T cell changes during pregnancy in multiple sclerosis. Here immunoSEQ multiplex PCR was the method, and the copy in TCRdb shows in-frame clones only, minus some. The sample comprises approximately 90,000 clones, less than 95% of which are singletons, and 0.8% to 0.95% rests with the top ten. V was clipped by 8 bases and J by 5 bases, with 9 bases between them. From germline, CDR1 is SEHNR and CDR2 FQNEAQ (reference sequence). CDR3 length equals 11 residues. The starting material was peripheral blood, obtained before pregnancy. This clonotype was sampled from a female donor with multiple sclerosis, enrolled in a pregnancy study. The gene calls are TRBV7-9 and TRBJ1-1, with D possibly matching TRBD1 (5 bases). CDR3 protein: CASGRETEAFF. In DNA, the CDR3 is TGTGCCAGCGGCAGGGAAACTGAAGCTTTCTTT.